This is a list of T cell receptor beta chains from one sample in a study of Graves' ophthalmopathy and Graves' hyperthyroidism. Each CDR3 protein is one row after TCRdb ran MiXCR on the multiplex PCR reads. The data contain 400,000 to 450,000 distinct CDR3 sequences, more than 20% of them singletons. Sequenced material: peripheral blood. The receptors come from a woman in her late teens or twenties with stable Graves' hyperthyroidism. Both conserved end residues are part of each CDR3. The D gene is left open where the match is weak. Only part of the rows carry a size: once, few, many, or a class if the clone is expanded.

TRBJ2-5	TRBD2	TRBV20-1	few	16	TGCAGTGCTAGAGATCCCAGGACTAGCAGACAAGAGACCCAGTACTTC	CSARDPRTSRQETQYF
TRBJ2-7	-	TRBV11-2	-	15	TGTGCCAGCAGCTCAGTGGTTGGCGGGCCCTACGAGCAGTACTTC	CASSSVVGGPYEQYF
TRBJ2-7	-	TRBV7-8	many	16	TGTGCCAGCAGCTCCTCCTCGGGACTTCCGACCTGGGAGCAGTACTTC	CASSSSSGLPTWEQYF
TRBJ1-2	TRBD1	TRBV30	few	15	TGTGCCTGGAGTTTGGGGACAGGGGGCGACTATGGCTACACCTTC	CAWSLGTGGDYGYTF
TRBJ2-4	-	TRBV30	many	11	TGTGCTAGTGGAGCCAAAAACATTCAGTACTTC	CASGAKNIQYF
TRBJ2-7	-	TRBV28	-	14	TGTGCCAGCAGTCCGGGACTTGAAGTCTACGAGCAGTACTTC	CASSPGLEVYEQYF
TRBJ1-2	-	TRBV27	many	15	TGTGCCAGCAGTTCACCCGGGACCACTAACTATGGCTACACCTTC	CASSSPGTTNYGYTF
TRBJ2-7	-	TRBV27	many	14	TGTGCCAGCAGAACCGGGACACCCTGGGGGGAGCAGTGCTTC	CASRTGTPWGEQCF
TRBJ1-2	-	TRBV9	many	10	TGTGCCAGCAGCGGAGGGGGCTACACCTTC	CASSGGGYTF
TRBJ2-2	-	TRBV28	many	14	TGTGCCTCTTTCGCACGGGGGAACACCGGGGAGCTGTTTTTT	CASFARGNTGELFF
TRBJ1-1	-	TRBV7-9	few	13	TGTGCCAGCAGCTGGGGGGAATACACTGAAGCTTTCTTT	CASSWGEYTEAFF
TRBJ1-3	-	TRBV29-1	many	11	TGCAGCGTTGGACGGGGAAACACCATATATTTT	CSVGRGNTIYF
TRBJ2-2	-	TRBV24-1	many	17	TGTGCCACCAGTGATGTGGGGGGAATACCGAACACCGGGGAGCTGTTTTTT	CATSDVGGIPNTGELFF
TRBJ2-5	-	TRBV18	many	13	TGTGCCAGCTCCGGGACAAACCAAGAGACCCAGTACTTC	CASSGTNQETQYF
TRBJ2-7	-	TRBV6-1	-	14	TGTGCCAGCAGGAGACAGAGCCTCTCCTACGAGCAGTACTTC	CASRRQSLSYEQYF
TRBJ2-2	TRBD2	TRBV10-3	few	16	TGTGCCATCAGCATGGGACTAGCGGGTAACACCGGGGAGCTGTTTTTT	CAISMGLAGNTGELFF
TRBJ1-2	TRBD1	TRBV29-1	few	12	TGCAGCGTACAGGGGGCTAAGTATGGCTACACCTTC	CSVQGAKYGYTF
TRBJ1-5	-	TRBV10-3	many	14	TGTGCCATCAGTGAGAGGCAGGGTTATCAGCCCCAGCATTTT	CAISERQGYQPQHF
TRBJ2-7	-	TRBV6-1	many	15	TGTGCCAGCAGCGTTTCCGGCGACGGGGGTCGGGAGCAGTACTTC	CASSVSGDGGREQYF
TRBJ1-1	-	TRBV19	many	15	TGTGCCAGTGGGAAAGTGATTGTTAATGGCGGACAAGCTTTCTTT	CASGKVIVNGGQAFF
TRBJ2-7	-	TRBV6-2/TRBV6-3	many	15	TGTGCCAGCAGATTAAAGGGGGACCCGGGGAACGAGCAGTACTTC	CASRLKGDPGNEQYF
TRBJ2-7	TRBD2	TRBV6-5	many	15	TGTGCCAGCAGTTACTCGGTTGCGGGAGCGTACGAGCAGTACTTC	CASSYSVAGAYEQYF
TRBJ2-3	TRBD2	TRBV27	-	17	TGTGCCAGCAGTGGGGGACTAGCGGGAGGGCCCCCAGATACGCAGTATTTT	CASSGGLAGGPPDTQYF
TRBJ2-7	TRBD2	TRBV6-1	many	13	TGTGCCAGCAGTGGGACTAGCGGGGTTGAGCAGTACTTC	CASSGTSGVEQYF
TRBJ1-2	-	TRBV12-3/TRBV12-4	-	15	TGTGCCAGCAGTTTTGCCGCGGCACTCAACTATGGCTACACCTTC	CASSFAAALNYGYTF
TRBJ1-1	-	TRBV6-5	many	13	TGTGCCAGCAGTTACCCGGGAACAACTGAAGCTTTCTTT	CASSYPGTTEAFF
TRBJ2-2	TRBD2	TRBV12-3/TRBV12-4	many	15	TGTGCCAGCACCCCCCTAGCGGCGAACACCGGGGAGCTGTTTTTT	CASTPLAANTGELFF
TRBJ2-5	-	TRBV5-5	few	15	TGTGCCAGCAGCTTGGACCCAGGGGGAGGAGAGACCCAGTACTTC	CASSLDPGGGETQYF
TRBJ1-1	-	TRBV27	-	11	TGTGCCAGCAGGGATCGGAGTGAAGCTTTCTTT	CASRDRSEAFF
TRBJ1-1	-	TRBV12-3/TRBV12-4	many	14	TGTGCCAGCAGTTTAGCTTCCATGAACACTGAAGCTTTCTTT	CASSLASMNTEAFF
TRBJ1-1	-	TRBV20-1	many	12	TGCAGTGCACAGGGAGCGCGAACTGAAGCTTTCTTT	CSAQGARTEAFF
TRBJ1-1	TRBD1	TRBV29-1	many	13	TGCAGCGTTGTCAAGGACAGGGGCACTGAAGCTTTCTTT	CSVVKDRGTEAFF
TRBJ1-1	-	TRBV7-8	many	16	TGTGCCAGCAGCTTTACAGTGGTCCGGGAGAACACTGAAGCTTTCTTT	CASSFTVVRENTEAFF
TRBJ1-2	-	TRBV12-3/TRBV12-4	-	13	TGTGCCAGCAACACTCAGGGCTCGTTTGGCTACACCTTC	CASNTQGSFGYTF
TRBJ2-5	-	TRBV20-1	many	11	TGCAGTGCAAGACAGGAGGAGACCCAGTACTTC	CSARQEETQYF
TRBJ2-7	-	TRBV29-1	many	13	TGCAGCGTTGTTGGCGGGCGCTCCTACGAGCAGTACTTC	CSVVGGRSYEQYF
TRBJ2-2	-	TRBV12-3/TRBV12-4	-	18	TGTGCCAGCAGTTTAGCGGCGTGGGACGGGGGAATTACCGGGGAGCTGTTTTTT	CASSLAAWDGGITGELFF
TRBJ1-1	-	TRBV28	many	14	TGTGCCAGCAGTTTTATGGCAGGGCGGACTGAAGCTTTCTTT	CASSFMAGRTEAFF
TRBJ1-6	-	TRBV30	many	12	TGTGCCTGGACGCGACAGGCTGGATCCCTCCACTTT	CAWTRQAGSLHF
TRBJ2-5	TRBD2	TRBV27	many	16	TGTGCCAGCAGTCTGACTAGCGGGGGGTTCTTGGAGACCCAGTACTTC	CASSLTSGGFLETQYF
TRBJ1-2	TRBD1	TRBV6-4	-	17	TGTGCCAGCAGTGGACCGAACCGGGACAGGGAAAGCTATGGCTACACCTTC	CASSGPNRDRESYGYTF
TRBJ2-5	TRBD2	TRBV27	-	16	TGTGCCAGCAGTTTTGCTAGCGGGGAGCCACTAGAGACCCAGTACTTC	CASSFASGEPLETQYF
TRBJ1-2	TRBD1	TRBV6-5	-	15	TGTGCCAGCACTTTAAGGGACAGTATGATGTATGGCTACACCTTC	CASTLRDSMMYGYTF
TRBJ2-5	TRBD1	TRBV3-1	many	16	TGTGCCAGCAGCCAAGAACCCGGGACAGTCCAAGAGACCCAGTACTTC	CASSQEPGTVQETQYF
TRBJ1-5	-	TRBV19	many	17	TGTGCCAGTAGTATAGAATCAGGGAGCTTAGGGAATCAGCCCCAGCATTTT	CASSIESGSLGNQPQHF
TRBJ2-7	-	TRBV25-1	many	14	TGTGCCAGCAGCCGCGGGCTAACTTCCTACGAGCAGTACTTC	CASSRGLTSYEQYF
TRBJ2-7	-	TRBV24-1	many	16	TGTGCCACTAAAGGGGACACTGATGCGAGTTCCTACGAGCAGTACTTC	CATKGDTDASSYEQYF
TRBJ1-5	TRBD1	TRBV12-3/TRBV12-4	many	18	TGTGCCAGCAGAGGAGGACAGGGCGGATGGGGTAGCAATCAGCCCCAGCATTTT	CASRGGQGGWGSNQPQHF
TRBJ1-2	-	TRBV25-1	-	14	TGTGCCAGCAGTGAATGGGGACTCTACTATGGCTACACCTTC	CASSEWGLYYGYTF
TRBJ1-2	TRBD1	TRBV30	many	15	TGTGCCTGGAGCACCCTCATACGGGACAGGGCTCGCTACACCTTC	CAWSTLIRDRARYTF
TRBJ2-2	-	TRBV6-4	many	14	TGTGCCAGCAAGTTTGAAGGCGGCACCGGGGAGCTGTTTTTT	CASKFEGGTGELFF
TRBJ2-7	-	TRBV12-3/TRBV12-4	many	15	TGTGCCAGCAGTCCCCGGACCCTAGGAGACGACGAGCAGTACTTC	CASSPRTLGDDEQYF
TRBJ2-5	TRBD2	TRBV7-8	many	16	TGTGCCAGCAGCGGCCGACTAGCGGGCTTAGTAAAGACCCAGTACTTC	CASSGRLAGLVKTQYF